This is a list of T cell receptor beta chains from one sample in a study of blood T cell repertoires in COVID-19. TCRdb keeps only in-frame clones here, not all; method: immunoSEQ multiplex PCR. The sample includes 250,000 to 300,000 clones, 80% to 90% of them seen just once. Sequencing was done on a sample of PBMCs or T cells enriched from blood (not recorded which). Source of these receptors: a woman in her fifties or sixties who had recovered from COVID-19. The CDR3 runs from the conserved cysteine through the conserved F or W. Each record gives: CDR3 protein, CDR3 DNA, V gene, D gene, J gene. D genes are given only for firm matches.

CASSVLYGYTF TGTGCCAGCAGTGTCCTATATGGCTACACCTTC TRBV2 NA TRBJ1-2
CASSWAQSSYEQYF TGTGCCAGCAGTTGGGCGCAGAGCTCCTACGAGCAGTACTTC TRBV6-5 NA TRBJ2-7
CASSLVPEDYGYTF TGTGCCAGCAGCTTGGTGCCCGAGGACTATGGCTACACCTTC TRBV5-4 NA TRBJ1-2
CASSLWREIHNEQFF TGTGCCAGCAGTTTATGGCGGGAGATTCACAATGAGCAGTTCTTC TRBV28 TRBD2 TRBJ2-1
CASRKKGTGGVYLYEQYF TGCGCCAGCAGGAAGAAAGGGACAGGGGGCGTTTATTTGTACGAGCAGTACTTC TRBV10-1 TRBD1 TRBJ2-7
CASSFGSGGDEKLFF TGCGCCAGCAGCTTCGGGAGTGGCGGGGATGAAAAACTGTTTTTT TRBV5-1 NA TRBJ1-4
CATSRDSHQAEKLFF TGTGCCACCAGCAGAGATAGTCATCAGGCGGAAAAACTGTTTTTT TRBV15 NA TRBJ1-4
CASSRQGSGANVLTF TGTGCCAGCAGTCGACAGGGTTCTGGGGCCAACGTCCTGACTTTC TRBV7-9 TRBD1 TRBJ2-6
CAWSAGQGRVTEAFF TGTGCCTGGAGTGCCGGACAGGGCCGTGTCACTGAAGCTTTCTTT TRBV30 TRBD1 TRBJ1-1
CASSTRDSREKLFF TGTGCCAGCAGCACCCGGGACAGTAGAGAAAAACTGTTTTTT TRBV3-1/TRBV3-2 TRBD1 TRBJ1-4